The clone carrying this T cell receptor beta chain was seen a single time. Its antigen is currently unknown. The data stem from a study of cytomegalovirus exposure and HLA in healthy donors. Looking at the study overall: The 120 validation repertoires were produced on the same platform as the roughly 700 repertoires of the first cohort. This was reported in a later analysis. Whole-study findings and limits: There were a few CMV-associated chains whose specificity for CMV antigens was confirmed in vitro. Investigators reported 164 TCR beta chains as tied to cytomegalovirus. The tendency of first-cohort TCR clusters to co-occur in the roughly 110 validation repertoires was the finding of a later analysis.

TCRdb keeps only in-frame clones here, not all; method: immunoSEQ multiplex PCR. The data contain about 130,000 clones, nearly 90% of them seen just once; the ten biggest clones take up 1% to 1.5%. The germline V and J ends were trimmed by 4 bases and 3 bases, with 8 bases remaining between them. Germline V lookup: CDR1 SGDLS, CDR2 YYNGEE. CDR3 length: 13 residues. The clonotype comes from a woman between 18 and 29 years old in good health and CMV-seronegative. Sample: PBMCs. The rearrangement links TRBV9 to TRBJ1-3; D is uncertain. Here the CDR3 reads CASSPPHGNTIYF. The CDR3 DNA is TGTGCCAGCAGCCCCCCCCATGGAAACACCATATATTTT.